The entry that follows covers one TCR beta chain sequence. Its specificity is unknown. The germline V gene has CDR1 MNHNS and CDR2 SASEGT. This CDR3 has 14 amino acids. V shed 6 bases and J 6 bases; nucleotides not matched to a gene: 8. This sample was included in a study of cytomegalovirus exposure and HLA in healthy donors. Primers for the PCR totalled 60 Vbeta and 13 Jbeta. Only in-frame clones appear in the TCRdb table, and some are missing; sequencing was by immunoSEQ multiplex PCR. The sample has roughly 200,000 clones, 78% seen once; the top ten hold around 2.6%. Findings and caveats of the study: CMV serostatus was the only recorded immune exposure for donors.

The chain links TRBV6-1 to TRBJ2-1, with 7 bases identical to TRBD2. This sequence originates from a female donor in good health and CMV-seronegative. Sequencing was done on a sample of PBMCs. The CDR3 here is CASRRDYGANEQFF. The CDR3 coding sequence is TGTGCCAGCAGGCGGGACTACGGGGCCAATGAGCAGTTCTTC.